Shown below are 26 T cell receptor beta chains from a single sample sequenced in a study of siplizumab effects on memory and regulatory T cells. The protocol was immunoSEQ multiplex PCR, while the TCRdb copy is restricted to in-frame clones and leaves out a portion. The data show around 72,000 clones, about 89% seen once. Source material: CD8+ T cells sorted from blood. The receptors come from a human donor in good health.

V usage is TRBV2 and J usage is TRBJ2-3, with TRBD2 identical over 11 bases. Germline V CDR1 and CDR2: SNHLY, FYNNEI. The CDR3 is made up of 16 amino acids. V gave up 4 bases and J gave up 5 bases; unmatched junction bases: 8. The CDR3 is CASSAVSGGALDTQYF. CDR3 DNA sequence: TGTGCCAGCAGTGCAGTTAGCGGGGGGGCCCTAGATACGCAGTATTTT.

V gene TRBV7-9 combines with J gene TRBJ1-1, with D maybe TRBD1 (5 bases). The CDR3 loop spans 15 amino acids. V lost 2 bases to trimming and J lost 3 bases, with 13 bases between them. The germline V gene encodes CDR1 SEHNR and CDR2 FQNEAQ (reference sequence). The CDR3 coding sequence is TGTGCCAGCAGCTTATCACGGTGGGGGGACACTGAAGCTTTCTTT. Residues: CASSLSRWGDTEAFF.

The rearrangement joins TRBV5-6 to TRBJ2-1; a possible D gene is TRBD1 (6 bases). The CDR3 is 14 residues long. Deletions cut 4 bases from V and 10 bases from J, with 18 bases between. CDR1 and CDR2 (germline): SGHDT, YYEEEE. This CDR3 is CASSLGHGTTEQFF. The CDR3 coding sequence is TGTGCCAGCAGCCTGGGACACGGGACGACCGAGCAGTTCTTC. Based on the CDR3 plus reference TRBV5-6 and TRBJ2-1, the full variable domain is DAGVTQSPTHLIKTRGQQVTLRCSPKSGHDTVSWYQQALGQGPQFIFQYYEEEERQRGNFPDRFSGHQFPNYSSELNVNALLLGDSALYLCASSLGHGTTEQFFGPGTRLTVL.

The chain recombines TRBV7-3 with TRBJ2-3; D unresolved. This CDR3 has 15 amino acids. Germline loops: CDR1 SGHTA, CDR2 FQGTGA. Between the trimmed V and J ends, which lost 0 bases and 2 bases, there was a span of 9 bases. The CDR3 loop is CASSLTGSSTDTQYF. The DNA for the CDR3 is TGTGCCAGCAGCTTAACTGGCAGTTCCACAGATACGCAGTATTTT.

The CDR3 spells CASSDSRQPSYGYTF. In DNA form, the CDR3 reads TGCGCCAGCAGTGACTCCCGGCAGCCATCCTATGGCTACACCTTC. The rearrangement joins TRBV10-1 to TRBJ1-2; D remains ambiguous. The germline CDR1 and CDR2 sequences are WNHNN and SYGVQD (reference sequence). The CDR3 runs 15 residues. V gave up 3 bases and J gave up 4 bases, with 15 bases separating them.

The DNA for the CDR3 is TGTGCCAGAAGCATCAGACAGATTGGCTACACCTTC. It yields the protein CARSIRQIGYTF. The chain couples TRBV5-3 to TRBJ1-2; the D gene is possibly TRBD1 (5 bases). TRBV5-3 is designated an ORF whose function remains uncertain. V shed 4 bases and J shed 7 bases, with 11 bases lying between them. The CDR3 contains 12 residues.

This clone was seen once. This chain joins TRBV2 and TRBJ2-1, with 8 bases that match TRBD1. J lost 6 bases, V lost 9 bases, and 4 bases had no gene match. CDR3 length: 12 residues. Germline V gene lookup returns CDR1 SNHLY and CDR2 FYNNEI. CDR3 loop: CARGDRGNEQFF. DNA of the CDR3: TGTGCCAGAGGTGACAGGGGCAATGAGCAGTTCTTC.

The chain has TRBV7-9 and TRBJ2-1; D is ambiguous. Germline V lookup: CDR1 SEHNR, CDR2 FQNEAQ (reference sequence). The CDR3 has 15 residues. V was clipped by 4 bases and J by 0 bases, with 10 bases between them. The DNA of the CDR3 is TGTGCCAGCAGCTCCATCCTTAGCTCCTACAATGAGCAGTTCTTC. Translated, it gives CASSSILSSYNEQFF.

This clone was found once. The V gene is TRBV4-1, the J gene TRBJ1-1; no clear D gene. Trimming removed 2 bases from V and 1 base from J, with 5 bases in between. The germline CDR1 and CDR2 sequences are MGHRA and YSYEKL. This CDR3 comprises 13 residues. DNA for the CDR3: TGCGCCAGCAGCCAAACAGAGAACACTGAAGCTTTCTTT. It specifies CASSQTENTEAFF.

The chain uses TRBV27 and TRBJ2-2; tentatively, D is TRBD1 or TRBD2 (6 bases each). CDR3 length equals 15 residues. Germline V lookup: CDR1 MNHEY, CDR2 SMNVEV (reference sequence). Trimming took 1 base from V and 5 from J, leaving 11 bases between them. CDR3 nucleotide sequence: TGTGCCAGCAGTTTATGGGGGGACAAAACCGGGGAGCTGTTTTTT. The encoded protein is CASSLWGDKTGELFF.

This chain connects TRBV5-6 to TRBJ1-5; D remains unclear. V shed 0 bases and J shed 2 bases, with 18 bases lying between them. The CDR3 length is 18 residues. Looked up from germline, CDR1 is SGHDT and CDR2 is YYEEEE. The CDR3 coding sequence is TGTGCCAGCAGCTTGGGCCCGGCATTGGTGGCCGGCAATCAGCCCCAGCATTTT. Amino acid sequence: CASSLGPALVAGNQPQHF.

In the case of this clone: Other DNA sequences from this sample encode an identical CDR3 as well. The chain is built from TRBV11-2 and TRBJ2-7; D might be TRBD2 (5 bases). This CDR3 is built from 15 residues. Trimming stripped 1 base from V and 0 bases from J, with 10 bases between. Germline-derived CDR1 and CDR2 are SGHAT and FQNNGV. The CDR3 spells CASSLGPGSSYEQYF. Here the CDR3 DNA reads TGTGCCAGCAGCTTAGGTCCGGGGAGCTCCTACGAGCAGTACTTC.

V is TRBV7-6 and J is TRBJ2-2; TRBD2 matches at 8 bases. V lost 1 base, J lost 6 bases, and 10 bases stayed unmatched. The CDR3 has 17 residues. Per the germline V gene, CDR1 is SGHVS and CDR2 is FNYEAQ. The CDR3 region is CASSLEIATSVAGELFF. In nucleotides, the CDR3 is TGTGCCAGCAGCTTAGAGATCGCGACTAGCGTTGCCGGGGAGCTGTTTTTT.

The V gene is TRBV5-6, the J gene TRBJ1-5; 9 nucleotides match TRBD1. CDR3 length equals 14 residues. Germline V CDR1 and CDR2: SGHDT, YYEEEE. V shed 4 bases and J 7 bases; nucleotides not matched to a gene: 6. In nucleotides, the CDR3 is TGTGCCAGCAGCCGGGACAGGGCGGGACAGCCCCAGCATTTT. It codes for CASSRDRAGQPQHF.

The chain links TRBV11-2 to TRBJ2-1, with D maybe TRBD2 (7 bases). Per germline, CDR1 SGHAT and CDR2 FQNNGV. The CDR3 has 15 amino acids. V was pared by 5 bases and J by 2 bases, with 13 bases between. The CDR3 spells CASSEFGGPYNEQFF. The CDR3 DNA reads TGTGCCAGCAGCGAGTTCGGGGGGCCCTACAATGAGCAGTTCTTC.

CDR3 nucleotides: TGCAGCATTGGACTAGCCTATGAGCAGTTCTTC. Encoded protein: CSIGLAYEQFF. V is TRBV29-1 and J is TRBJ2-1; 8 nucleotides line up with TRBD2. Germline CDR1 reads SQVTM; CDR2 reads ANQGSEA. The trim removed 8 bases at V and 8 bases at J, leaving 5 bases unmatched. The CDR3 is 11 residues long.

The CDR3, as DNA: TGTGCCAGCAGCGTCCCCAGGGACGGCGGCACAGATACGCAGTATTTT. This encodes CASSVPRDGGTDTQYF. The rearrangement uses TRBV7-9 and TRBJ2-3; D could derive from TRBD1 or TRBD2 (5 bases each). The V gene lost 5 bases and the J gene lost 1 base, with 16 bases spanning the gap. This CDR3 is 16 amino acids long. Germline-derived CDR1 and CDR2 are SEHNR and FQNEAQ (reference sequence). Using reference TRBV7-9 and TRBJ2-3 for the parts outside the CDR3, the full variable domain is DTGVSQNPRHKITKRGQNVTFRCDPISEHNRLYWYRQTLGQGPEFLTYFQNEAQLEKSRLLSDRFSAERPKGSFSTLEIQRTEQGDSAMYLCASSVPRDGGTDTQYFGPGTRLTVL.

The gene calls are TRBV27 and TRBJ1-1; D might be TRBD1 (5 bases). Germline V gene lookup returns CDR1 MNHEY and CDR2 SMNVEV (reference sequence). Trimming pared 3 bases from V and 1 base from J, leaving 9 bases between. The CDR3 extends over 14 amino acids. The CDR3 is CASSLGPTNTEAFF. CDR3 in DNA: TGTGCCAGCAGTTTGGGACCGACGAACACTGAAGCTTTCTTT.

The J gene is TRBJ1-1, the V gene TRBV5-4; TRBD1 might be the D (5 bases). Deletions cut 1 base from V and 11 bases from J, with 12 bases between. The germline V gene has CDR1 SGHNT and CDR2 YYREEE (reference sequence). The CDR3 has 12 amino acids. The CDR3 here is CASSLKGLKAFF. In DNA, the CDR3 is TGTGCCAGCAGCTTGAAGGGACTGAAGGCTTTCTTT.

The V gene is TRBV7-7, the J gene TRBJ2-1; perhaps D is TRBD1 or TRBD2 (6 bases each). Germline V gene data show CDR1 as SSHAT and CDR2 as FNYEAQ (reference sequence). Between the trimmed V and J ends, which lost 10 bases and 6 bases, there was a span of 22 bases. This CDR3 has 15 residues. The CDR3 nucleotides read TGTGCCACCCAAGCGGAGGTGGGGGGCACCAATGAGCAGTTCTTC. Translating it yields CATQAEVGGTNEQFF.

The chain carries TRBV13 and TRBJ1-2; a weak D match, TRBD1 (5 bases). The germline V gene encodes CDR1 PRHDT and CDR2 FYEKMQ (reference sequence). The V and J ends lost 3 bases and 8 bases respectively, with 13 bases between them. This CDR3 region has 13 residues. This CDR3 is CASSFGGAEGYTF. Written as DNA, the CDR3 is TGTGCCAGCAGCTTCGGAGGGGCGGAGGGCTACACCTTC.

J is TRBJ2-1 and V is TRBV7-9; possible D gene TRBD2, 5 bases. The CDR3 covers 15 residues. V shed 7 bases and J shed 0 bases, with 13 bases lying between them. Germline V gene sequence: CDR1 SEHNR, CDR2 FQNEAQ (reference sequence). The CDR3 region is CASILEASSYNEQFF. The CDR3 DNA is TGTGCCAGCATTCTGGAGGCTAGCTCCTACAATGAGCAGTTCTTC.

This rearrangement joins TRBV19 to TRBJ2-7, with D possibly matching TRBD2 (6 bases). V was trimmed by 5 bases and J by 4 bases, leaving 15 bases between them. This CDR3 region has 14 residues. Germline CDR1 and CDR2: LNHDA and SQIVND (reference sequence). CDR3 residues: CASSPSGLSYEQYF. The DNA of the CDR3 is TGTGCCAGTAGTCCATCGGGACTGTCGTACGAGCAGTACTTC.

In this sample, this clone turned up a few times. The chain joins TRBV6-1 to TRBJ2-1, with 9 bases aligning to TRBD2. Germline assignment: CDR1 MNHNS and CDR2 SASEGT. Unmatched junction bases numbered 2, after V lost 2 bases and J lost 3 bases. The CDR3 covers 15 residues. The CDR3 nucleotides are TGTGCCAGCAGTGAATTAGCGGGAGACTACAATGAGCAGTTCTTC. Translated, it gives CASSELAGDYNEQFF.

This rearrangement joins TRBV7-9 to TRBJ2-1; 7 nucleotides match TRBD2. Germline values: CDR1 SEHNR, CDR2 FQNEAQ (reference sequence). With V trimmed by 3 bases and J by 3 bases, 8 bases remained unmatched. CDR3 length: 16 amino acids. The CDR3 region is CASSLSGASYYNEQFF. In DNA, the CDR3 is TGTGCCAGCAGCTTGAGCGGGGCTAGCTACTACAATGAGCAGTTCTTC.

The chain carries TRBV5-1 and TRBJ2-4; possibly TRBD1 for D (7 bases). Trimming took off 0 bases at V and 0 bases at J, with 10 bases between the two ends. The CDR3 has 16 residues. The germline V gene has CDR1 SGHRS and CDR2 YFSETQ. Written as DNA, the CDR3 is TGCGCCAGCAGCTTGGGGCAGGGGGGAGCCAAAAACATTCAGTACTTC. As protein: CASSLGQGGAKNIQYF.